The 25 T cell receptor beta chains below all came from one sample that was sequenced in a study of blood T cell repertoires in COVID-19 (TCRdb year 2020). Receptor libraries were prepared by the immunoSEQ multiplex PCR assay. TCRdb re-hosts the immuneACCESS table, in-frame sequences only. Its copies lack some clones; in the studies checked, an unresolved V gene accounts for under half of them, and the cause for the rest is not known. Counted in this sample were 300,000 to 350,000 clones; 90% of them appeared once. The top ten hold approximately 4% of the sample. The material sequenced was PBMCs or T cells enriched from blood (not recorded which). Receptors were obtained from a woman under 30 with acute COVID-19.

The chain employs TRBV7-9 and TRBJ2-3; 10 bases align to TRBD2. The ends lost 4 bases at V and 0 bases at J; junction bases unmatched: 10. The germline V gene has CDR1 SEHNR and CDR2 FQNEAQ (reference sequence). CDR3 length: 18 amino acids. Here the CDR3 reads CASSSGLAAISSTDTQYF. As DNA, the CDR3 is TGTGCCAGCAGCTCCGGACTAGCGGCAATTTCTAGCACAGATACGCAGTATTTT.

This sequence joins TRBV10-3 and TRBJ1-3, with a weak D call TRBD1 (6 bases). The CDR3 consists of 16 residues. Trimming shortened V by 6 bases and J by 0 bases, and 15 bases separated the two germline ends. Germline V lookup: CDR1 ENHRY, CDR2 SYGVKD. The CDR3 bases are TGTGCCATCAGGCCGGGGACAACTCACTCTGGAAACACCATATATTTT. The encoded protein is CAIRPGTTHSGNTIYF.

The CDR3 DNA reads TGTGCCAGCAGCCGTCTAGCGGGAATCAACGAGCAGTACTTC. Amino acid sequence: CASSRLAGINEQYF. The rearrangement uses TRBV7-2 and TRBJ2-7; 9 positions agree with TRBD2. The germline V gene has CDR1 SGHTA and CDR2 FQGNSA. The V segment lost 5 bases and the J segment 5 bases; nucleotides outside the gene matches: 7. The CDR3 totals 14 residues.

This chain joins TRBV18 and TRBJ2-3; D is perhaps TRBD1 (5 bases). The V gene lost 5 bases and the J gene lost 1 base, with 10 bases spanning the gap. This CDR3 region has 14 residues. Germline lookup yields CDR1 KGHSH and CDR2 LQKENI. CDR3 amino acids: CASSTQQGTDTQYF. As DNA, the CDR3 is TGTGCCAGCTCAACTCAACAGGGCACAGATACGCAGTATTTT.

The chain uses TRBV3-1 (or the pseudogene TRBV3-2) and TRBJ2-3; TRBD1 is a possible D gene (6 bases). This CDR3 has 15 amino acids. Per germline, CDR1 LGHDT and CDR2 YNNKEL (reference sequence). V lost 4 bases and J 1 base, leaving 12 bases between the germline ends. The CDR3 nucleotides read TGTGCCAGCAGCCCGCGGGCAGGGGGCACAGATACGCAGTATTTT. This sequence encodes CASSPRAGGTDTQYF.

The chain employs TRBV19 and TRBJ1-5; D not resolved. CDR1 is LNHDA and CDR2 is SQIVND in the germline V gene (reference sequence). CDR3 size: 13 residues. Trimming shortened V by 5 bases and J by 6 bases, and 11 bases separated the two germline ends. For the CDR3, the DNA is TGTGCCAGTAGTTCTCTCAGCGGTCAGCCCCAGCATTTT. Its protein product is CASSSLSGQPQHF.

The chain joins TRBV5-1 to TRBJ1-1, with 11 bases identical to TRBD1. The CDR3 sequence is 16 residues long. The trim removed 2 bases at V and 5 bases at J, leaving 8 bases unmatched. Germline V gene data show CDR1 as SGHRS and CDR2 as YFSETQ. The CDR3 spells CASSFIEGTGGTEAFF. CDR3 bases: TGCGCCAGCAGCTTTATCGAAGGGACAGGGGGGACTGAAGCTTTCTTT. Complete variable domain (other parts from reference TRBV5-1 and TRBJ1-1): KAGVTQTPRYLIKTRGQQVTLSCSPISGHRSVSWYQQTPGQGLQFLFEYFSETQRNKGNFPGRFSGRQFSNSRSEMNVSTLELGDSALYLCASSFIEGTGGTEAFFGQGTRLTVV.

The chain joins TRBV10-3 to TRBJ1-2, with 8 positions matching TRBD1. V gave up 10 bases and J gave up 6 bases; unmatched junction bases: 7. The CDR3 is 12 amino acids. Germline loops: CDR1 ENHRY, CDR2 SYGVKD. CDR3 nucleotide sequence: TGTGCCAGCAGCCGGGACAGGAATGGCTACACCTTC. As protein: CASSRDRNGYTF.

The genes are TRBV7-6 and TRBJ2-1; 8 positions agree with TRBD2. Trimming took 1 base from V and 6 from J; bases not matched to a gene: 5. Per germline, CDR1 SGHVS and CDR2 FNYEAQ. CDR3 size: 15 residues. CDR3 in DNA: TGTGCCAGCAGCTTAGACGGGAGGGCTTTCAATGAGCAGTTCTTC. It is translated as CASSLDGRAFNEQFF.

This clone was counted a single time. The chain joins TRBV19 to TRBJ2-1, with 7 bases aligning to TRBD2. The CDR3 is 14 residues long. Germline lookup yields CDR1 LNHDA and CDR2 SQIVND (reference sequence). V gave up 4 bases and J gave up 9 bases; unmatched junction bases: 9. CDR3 DNA: TGTGCCAGTAGTAATTCGCGGGAGATTAGTGAGCAGTTCTTC. It encodes CASSNSREISEQFF.

With respect to this clone: Other nucleotide sequences from this sample produce the same CDR3. The gene calls are TRBV2 and TRBJ1-5; TRBD1 aligns across 10 bases. From germline, CDR1 is SNHLY and CDR2 FYNNEI. J was trimmed by 5 bases and V by 6 bases; bases with no gene match: 1. The CDR3 has 13 amino acids. The CDR3 DNA sequence: TGTGCCAGCAGAGGGACAGGGGATCAGCCCCAGCATTTT. Translating it yields CASRGTGDQPQHF.

The chain employs TRBV11-3 and TRBJ1-1, with D possibly matching TRBD1 (5 bases). Trimming left V 0 bases short and J 11 bases short, with 13 bases between. The CDR3 totals 13 residues. Germline V gene lookup returns CDR1 SGHNT and CDR2 YENEEA. The CDR3 is CASSLDGERGAFF. CDR3 DNA: TGTGCCAGCAGCTTAGATGGGGAGCGGGGGGCTTTCTTT.

This sequence joins TRBV10-3 and TRBJ2-2; tentative D call: TRBD1 (5 bases). The germline V gene encodes CDR1 ENHRY and CDR2 SYGVKD. The CDR3 runs 14 residues. Trimming shortened V by 11 bases and J by 4 bases, and 17 bases separated the two germline ends. The CDR3 is CALKQGDITGELFF. The CDR3 DNA is TGTGCCTTAAAGCAGGGCGACATCACCGGGGAGCTGTTTTTT.

DNA of the CDR3: TGTGCCAGCAGCTTAAGACCCGGACAGGGGGACTATGGCTACACCTTC. Residues: CASSLRPGQGDYGYTF. This rearrangement joins TRBV7-3 to TRBJ1-2; 10 bases agree with TRBD1. The CDR3 is 16 residues long. Germline assignment: CDR1 SGHTA and CDR2 FQGTGA. J gave up 3 bases and V 1 base, and 5 bases lay outside the gene matches.

This chain links TRBV2 with TRBJ2-5; 7 bases align to TRBD1. CDR1 is SNHLY and CDR2 is FYNNEI in the germline V gene. Trimming took 1 base from V and 5 from J; bases not matched to a gene: 1. The CDR3 is 13 amino acids. For the CDR3, the DNA is TGTGCCAGCAGTGAAGGACAGGGTGAGACCCAGTACTTC. Amino acid sequence: CASSEGQGETQYF.

This sequence joins TRBV11-2 and TRBJ2-7, with a possible D match to TRBD2 (6 bases). Trimming took 4 bases from V and 1 from J, leaving 11 bases between them. The CDR3 extends over 14 amino acids. Germline CDR1 SGHAT, CDR2 FQNNGV. This CDR3 reads CASSSTGVSYEQYF. The CDR3 region has the DNA TGTGCCAGCAGCTCCACGGGAGTTTCCTACGAGCAGTACTTC.

This chain joins TRBV24-1 and TRBJ1-4; D is unclear. Germline lookup yields CDR1 KGHDR and CDR2 SFDVKD. V was trimmed by 6 bases and J by 5 bases, leaving 9 bases between them. This CDR3 region has 13 residues. The CDR3 reads CATSIPGNEKLFF. CDR3 coding DNA: TGTGCCACCAGTATACCGGGGAATGAAAAACTGTTTTTT.

This sequence joins TRBV19 and TRBJ1-6; D is perhaps TRBD1 (6 bases). Germline CDR1 is LNHDA and CDR2 is SQIVND (reference sequence). The CDR3 is made up of 15 amino acids. V lost 5 bases to trimming and J lost 8 bases, with 16 bases between them. The CDR3 DNA is TGTGCCAGTAGTGCATTCAGGACAGATCATTCACCCCTCCACTTT. Its translation: CASSAFRTDHSPLHF.

The CDR3 sequence: CAISARQGIINEQFF. CDR3 in DNA: TGTGCCATCAGTGCGAGACAGGGAATCATCAATGAGCAGTTCTTC. The genes are TRBV10-3 and TRBJ2-1; 7 bases map to TRBD1. The germline V gene encodes CDR1 ENHRY and CDR2 SYGVKD. This CDR3 has 15 residues. The junction had 9 bases not matched to a gene; V was cut back by 4 bases and J by 6 bases.

V gene TRBV5-1 combines with J gene TRBJ2-3; D may be TRBD1 (5 bases). This CDR3 region has 14 residues. V lost 9 bases, J lost 2 bases, and 16 bases lay in between. Per the germline V gene, CDR1 is SGHRS and CDR2 is YFSETQ. CDR3: CATTTALPTDTQYF. The CDR3 DNA reads TGCGCCACTACGACAGCTCTACCCACAGATACGCAGTATTTT.

DNA for the CDR3: TGTGCCAGCAGCCGAGGTGAAGCTTTCTTT. It translates to CASSRGEAFF. The chain links TRBV28 to TRBJ1-1; D call uncertain. Trimming cost V 6 bases and J 7 bases, with 6 bases left between them. Looked up from germline, CDR1 is MDHEN and CDR2 is SYDVKM. CDR3 length equals 10 residues.

V is TRBV27 and J is TRBJ1-1, with D uncertain. The CDR3 totals 13 residues. The germline V gene encodes CDR1 MNHEY and CDR2 SMNVEV (reference sequence). Trimming removed 3 bases from V and 8 bases from J, with 13 bases in between. The CDR3 nucleotides read TGTGCCAGCAGTTTCACTCCCCATAGAGAAGCTTTCTTT. This codes for CASSFTPHREAFF.

The chain joins TRBV19 to TRBJ2-4, with D possibly matching TRBD2 (5 bases). The V and J ends lost 5 bases and 2 bases respectively, with 22 bases between them. The V gene's germline CDR1 is LNHDA and CDR2 SQIVND (reference sequence). CDR3 length equals 18 residues. The CDR3 loop is CASSARTWERGTKNIQYF. The CDR3 nucleotides read TGTGCCAGTAGTGCCCGGACCTGGGAGAGAGGGACCAAAAACATTCAGTACTTC. The full variable domain, its missing parts supplied by reference TRBV19 and TRBJ2-4, is DGGITQSPKYLFRKEGQNVTLSCEQNLNHDAMYWYRQDPGQGLRLIYYSQIVNDFQKGDIAEGYSVSREKKESFPLTVTSAQKNPTAFYLCASSARTWERGTKNIQYFGAGTRLSVL.

Regarding this clone: Other DNA variants within this sample encode the same CDR3. The chain couples TRBV28 to TRBJ2-7; 14 positions agree with TRBD2. With V trimmed by 5 bases and J by 3 bases, 3 bases remained unmatched. CDR1 and CDR2 (germline): MDHEN, SYDVKM. The CDR3 length is 15 residues. This CDR3 is CASSPGTSGSYEQYF. CDR3 DNA sequence: TGTGCCAGCAGTCCGGGGACTAGCGGGAGCTACGAGCAGTACTTC.

The rearrangement joins TRBV5-3 to TRBJ2-7, with 14 bases that match TRBD2. TRBV5-3 is an ORF, with its function uncertain. The CDR3 totals 17 residues. J was trimmed by 5 bases and V by 0 bases; bases with no gene match: 7. The CDR3 spells CARSLGTSGRIGNEQYF. The CDR3 region has the DNA TGTGCCAGAAGCTTGGGGACTAGCGGGAGGATAGGCAACGAGCAGTACTTC.